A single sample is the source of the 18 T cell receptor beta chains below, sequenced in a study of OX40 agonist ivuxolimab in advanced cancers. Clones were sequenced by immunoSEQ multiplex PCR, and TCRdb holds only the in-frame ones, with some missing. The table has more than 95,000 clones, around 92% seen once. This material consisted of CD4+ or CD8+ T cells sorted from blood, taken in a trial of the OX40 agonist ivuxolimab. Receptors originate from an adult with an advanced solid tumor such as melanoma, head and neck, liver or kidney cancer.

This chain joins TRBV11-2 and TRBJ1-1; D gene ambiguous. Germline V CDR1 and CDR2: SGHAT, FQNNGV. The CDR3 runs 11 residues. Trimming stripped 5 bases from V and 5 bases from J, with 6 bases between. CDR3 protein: CASSLQTEAFF. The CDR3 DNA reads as TGTGCCAGCAGCCTGCAAACTGAAGCTTTCTTT.

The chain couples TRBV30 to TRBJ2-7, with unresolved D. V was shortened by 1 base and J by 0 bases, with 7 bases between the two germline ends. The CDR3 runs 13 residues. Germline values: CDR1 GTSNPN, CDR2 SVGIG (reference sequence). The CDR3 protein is CAWSGSSSYEQYF. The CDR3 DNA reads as TGTGCCTGGAGTGGCTCTAGCTCCTACGAGCAGTACTTC.

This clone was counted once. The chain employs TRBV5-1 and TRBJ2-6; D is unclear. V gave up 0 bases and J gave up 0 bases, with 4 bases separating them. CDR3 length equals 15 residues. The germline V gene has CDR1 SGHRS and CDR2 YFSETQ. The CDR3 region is CASSLVSSGANVLTF. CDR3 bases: TGCGCCAGCAGCTTGGTAAGCTCTGGGGCCAACGTCCTGACTTTC.

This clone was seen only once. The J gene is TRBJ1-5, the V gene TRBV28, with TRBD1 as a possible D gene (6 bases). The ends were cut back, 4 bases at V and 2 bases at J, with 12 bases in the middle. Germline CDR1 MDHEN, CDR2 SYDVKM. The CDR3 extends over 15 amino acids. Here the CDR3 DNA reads TGTGCCAGCAGTTACCCGGGGGGGCGCAATCAGCCCCAGCATTTT. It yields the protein CASSYPGGRNQPQHF.

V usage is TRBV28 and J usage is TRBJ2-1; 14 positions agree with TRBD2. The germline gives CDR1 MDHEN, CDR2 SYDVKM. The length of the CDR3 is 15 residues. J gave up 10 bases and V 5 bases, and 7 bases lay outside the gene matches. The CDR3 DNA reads TGTGCCAGCAGTGGGACTAGCGGGAGTGGGGTGGAGCAGTTCTTC. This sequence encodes CASSGTSGSGVEQFF.

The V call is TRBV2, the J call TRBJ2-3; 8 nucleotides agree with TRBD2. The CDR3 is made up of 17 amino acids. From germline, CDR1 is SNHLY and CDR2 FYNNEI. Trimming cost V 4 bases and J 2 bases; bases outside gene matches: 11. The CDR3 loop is CASSAPAGVTNTDTQYF. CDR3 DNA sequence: TGTGCCAGCAGTGCCCCAGCGGGAGTTACCAACACAGATACGCAGTATTTT. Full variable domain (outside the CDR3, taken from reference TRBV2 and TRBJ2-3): EPEVTQTPSHQVTQMGQEVILRCVPISNHLYFYWYRQILGQKVEFLVSFYNNEISEKSEIFDDQFSVERPDGSNFTLKIRSTKLEDSAMYFCASSAPAGVTNTDTQYFGPGTRLTVL.

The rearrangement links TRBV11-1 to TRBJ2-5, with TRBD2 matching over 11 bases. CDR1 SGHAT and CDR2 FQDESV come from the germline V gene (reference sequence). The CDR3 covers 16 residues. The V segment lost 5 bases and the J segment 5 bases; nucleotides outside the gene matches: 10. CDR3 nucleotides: TGTGCCAGCAGCCTACTAGCGGGAGAGTTTGTGGAGACCCAGTACTTC. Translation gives CASSLLAGEFVETQYF.

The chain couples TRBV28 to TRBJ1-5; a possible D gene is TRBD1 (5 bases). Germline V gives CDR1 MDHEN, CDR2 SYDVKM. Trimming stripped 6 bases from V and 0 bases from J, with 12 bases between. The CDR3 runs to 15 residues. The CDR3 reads CASSKGADSNQPQHF. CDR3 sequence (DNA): TGTGCCAGCAGCAAAGGGGCAGATAGCAATCAGCCCCAGCATTTT.

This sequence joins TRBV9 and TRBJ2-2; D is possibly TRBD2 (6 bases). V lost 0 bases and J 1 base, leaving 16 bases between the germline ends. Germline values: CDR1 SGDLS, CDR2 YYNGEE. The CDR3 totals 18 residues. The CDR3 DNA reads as TGTGCCAGCAGCGTAGGATCTAGCGTAACGGGGAACACCGGGGAGCTGTTTTTT. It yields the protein CASSVGSSVTGNTGELFF.

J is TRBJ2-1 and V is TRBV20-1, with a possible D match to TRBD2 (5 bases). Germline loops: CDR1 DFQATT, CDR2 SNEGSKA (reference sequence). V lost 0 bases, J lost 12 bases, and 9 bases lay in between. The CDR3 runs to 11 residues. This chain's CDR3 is CSARDPEGQFF. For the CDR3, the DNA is TGCAGTGCTAGAGACCCTGAGGGGCAGTTCTTC.

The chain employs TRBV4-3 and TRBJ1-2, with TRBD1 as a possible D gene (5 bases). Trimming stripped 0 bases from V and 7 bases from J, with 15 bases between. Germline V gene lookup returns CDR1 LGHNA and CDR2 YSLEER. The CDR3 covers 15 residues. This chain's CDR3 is CASSQEGRDVGGYTF. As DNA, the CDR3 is TGCGCCAGCAGCCAAGAGGGACGGGACGTCGGTGGCTACACCTTC.

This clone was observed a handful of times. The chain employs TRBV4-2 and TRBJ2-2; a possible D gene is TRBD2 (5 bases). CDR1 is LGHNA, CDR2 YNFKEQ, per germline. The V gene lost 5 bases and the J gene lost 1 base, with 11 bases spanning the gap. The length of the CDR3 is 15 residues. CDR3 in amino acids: CASSVRTLNTGELFF. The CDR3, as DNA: TGTGCCAGCAGCGTCCGGACTTTGAACACCGGGGAGCTGTTTTTT.

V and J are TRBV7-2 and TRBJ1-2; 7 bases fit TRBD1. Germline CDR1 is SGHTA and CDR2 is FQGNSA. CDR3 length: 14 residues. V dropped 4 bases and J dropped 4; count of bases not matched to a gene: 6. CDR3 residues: CASSSRQGSYGYTF. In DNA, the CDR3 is TGTGCCAGCAGCTCGAGACAGGGCTCCTATGGCTACACCTTC.

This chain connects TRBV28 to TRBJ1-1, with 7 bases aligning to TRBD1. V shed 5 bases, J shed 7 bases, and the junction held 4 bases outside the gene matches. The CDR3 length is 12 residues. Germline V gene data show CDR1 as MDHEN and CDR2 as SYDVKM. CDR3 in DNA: TGTGCCAGCAGTCTGGGACAGTTTGAAGCTTTCTTT. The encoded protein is CASSLGQFEAFF.

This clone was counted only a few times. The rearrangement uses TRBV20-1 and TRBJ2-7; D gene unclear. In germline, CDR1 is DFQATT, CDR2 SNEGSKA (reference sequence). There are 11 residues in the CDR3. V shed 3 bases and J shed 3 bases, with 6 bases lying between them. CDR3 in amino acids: CSARSVYEQYF. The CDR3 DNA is TGCAGTGCTAGGTCCGTCTACGAGCAGTACTTC.

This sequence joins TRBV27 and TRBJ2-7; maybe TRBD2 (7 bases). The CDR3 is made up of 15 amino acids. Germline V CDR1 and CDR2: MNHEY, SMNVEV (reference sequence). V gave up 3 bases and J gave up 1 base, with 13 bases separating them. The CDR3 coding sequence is TGTGCCAGCAGTTTTATAGAGGGGGGGTCCTACGAGCAGTACTTC. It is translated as CASSFIEGGSYEQYF.

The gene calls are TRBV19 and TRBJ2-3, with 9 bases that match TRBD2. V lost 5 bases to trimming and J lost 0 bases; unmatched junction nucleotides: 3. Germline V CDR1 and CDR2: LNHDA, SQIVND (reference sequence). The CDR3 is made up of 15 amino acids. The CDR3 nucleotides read TGTGCCAGTAGTTTAGCGGGGGCTAGCACAGATACGCAGTATTTT. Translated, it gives CASSLAGASTDTQYF.

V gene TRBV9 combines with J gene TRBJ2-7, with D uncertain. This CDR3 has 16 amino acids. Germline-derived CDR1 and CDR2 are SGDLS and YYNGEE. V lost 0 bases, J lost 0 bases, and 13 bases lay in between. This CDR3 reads CASSVGPTGYSYEQYF. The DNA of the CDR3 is TGTGCCAGCAGCGTAGGACCGACTGGATACTCCTACGAGCAGTACTTC.